The T cell receptor (beta chain) under discussion was sequenced for a study of blood T cell repertoires in COVID-19. About the study: From T cells, B-cell-depleted T cells, or PBMCs came the material, which was cDNA or gDNA.

The CDR3 is 16 amino acids. With 0 bases clipped from V and 0 bases from J, the junction kept 4 bases outside the gene matches. Germline CDR1 and CDR2: SGHRS and YFSETQ. TCRdb's copy holds only in-frame clones and misses some; the assay was immunoSEQ multiplex PCR. Of 250,000 to 300,000 clones in the sample, about 85% were seen once. The specimen sequenced was peripheral blood. This clonotype was sampled from a man aged 55-75 years with acute or convalescent COVID-19. This sequence joins TRBV5-1 and TRBJ2-3; 7 bases align to TRBD1. In DNA form, the CDR3 reads TGCGCCAGCAGCTTGGCCGGACAGGTCAGCACAGATACGCAGTATTTT. Its translation is CASSLAGQVSTDTQYF.